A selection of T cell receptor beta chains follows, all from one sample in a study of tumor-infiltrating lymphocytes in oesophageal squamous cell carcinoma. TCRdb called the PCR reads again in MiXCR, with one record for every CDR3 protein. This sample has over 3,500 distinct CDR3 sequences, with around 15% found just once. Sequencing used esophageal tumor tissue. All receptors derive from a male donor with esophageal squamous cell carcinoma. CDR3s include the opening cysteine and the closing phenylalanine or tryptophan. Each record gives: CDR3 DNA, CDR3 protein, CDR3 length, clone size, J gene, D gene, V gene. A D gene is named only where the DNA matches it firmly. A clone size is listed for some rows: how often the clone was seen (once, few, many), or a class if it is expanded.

cdr3_nt: TGTGCCACCAGTGATAGTGCAGGGGCGTATCGTAATGAGCAGTTCTTC
cdr3_aa: CATSDSAGAYRNEQFF
cdr3_length: 16
clone_size: many
j_call: TRBJ2-1
d_call: .
v_call: TRBV24-1

cdr3_nt: TGTGCCAGCAGCTTAAACAGAACTCCTTATAATTCACCCCTCCACTTT
cdr3_aa: CASSLNRTPYNSPLHF
cdr3_length: 16
clone_size: large
j_call: TRBJ1-6
d_call: .
v_call: TRBV7-8

cdr3_nt: TGTGCCACCGCGGGACTTGAAGCTTTCTTT
cdr3_aa: CATAGLEAFF
cdr3_length: 10
clone_size: .
j_call: TRBJ1-1
d_call: .
v_call: TRBV5-4

cdr3_nt: TGTGCCAGCAGTTACCCGAGATCCGGGACAGGGCGAAATAGCAATCAGCCCCAGCATTTT
cdr3_aa: CASSYPRSGTGRNSNQPQHF
cdr3_length: 20
clone_size: medium-sized
j_call: TRBJ1-5
d_call: TRBD1
v_call: TRBV6-2/TRBV6-3

cdr3_nt: TGCGCCAGCAGCTTGGCCGTGGGACGTGAGCAGTTCTTC
cdr3_aa: CASSLAVGREQFF
cdr3_length: 13
clone_size: many
j_call: TRBJ2-1
d_call: .
v_call: TRBV5-1

cdr3_nt: TGTGCCAGCAGTTGGTGGCCTGAGAACACCGGGGAGCTGTTTTTT
cdr3_aa: CASSWWPENTGELFF
cdr3_length: 15
clone_size: medium-sized
j_call: TRBJ2-2
d_call: .
v_call: TRBV12-3/TRBV12-4

cdr3_nt: TGTGCCAGCAGTCCATCTCTAGTCGAGGGAGAGACCCAGTACTTC
cdr3_aa: CASSPSLVEGETQYF
cdr3_length: 15
clone_size: medium-sized
j_call: TRBJ2-5
d_call: .
v_call: TRBV27

cdr3_nt: TGTGCCAGCACCTCGGGAGGGGGGGAGACCCAGTACTTC
cdr3_aa: CASTSGGGETQYF
cdr3_length: 13
clone_size: large
j_call: TRBJ2-5
d_call: TRBD2
v_call: TRBV11-2

cdr3_nt: TGTGCCAGCAGTCGCGTGGCTAGCGGGGATAGGTACGAGCAGTACTTC
cdr3_aa: CASSRVASGDRYEQYF
cdr3_length: 16
clone_size: many
j_call: TRBJ2-7
d_call: TRBD2
v_call: TRBV27

cdr3_nt: TGTGCCAGCAGTTTGAGGGCAGACTACAATGAGCAGTTCTTC
cdr3_aa: CASSLRADYNEQFF
cdr3_length: 14
clone_size: many
j_call: TRBJ2-1
d_call: .
v_call: TRBV28

cdr3_nt: TGCGCCAGCAGCTTGGTAACAGGGGAATCACCCTTCCACTTC
cdr3_aa: CASSLVTGESPFHF
cdr3_length: 14
clone_size: .
j_call: TRBJ2-1
d_call: TRBD1
v_call: TRBV5-1

cdr3_nt: TGTGCCAGCAGACTAGCGGGGTACAATGAGCAGTTCTTC
cdr3_aa: CASRLAGYNEQFF
cdr3_length: 13
clone_size: medium-sized
j_call: TRBJ2-1
d_call: TRBD2
v_call: TRBV11-2

cdr3_nt: TGTGCCAGCAGTTTTTGGCAGCGAGGGAACGAGCAGTACTTC
cdr3_aa: CASSFWQRGNEQYF
cdr3_length: 14
clone_size: medium-sized
j_call: TRBJ2-7
d_call: .
v_call: TRBV6-1